Listed here are 11 T cell receptor beta chains from one sample, sequenced in a study of T cells in Graves' hyperthyroidism and ophthalmopathy. TCR beta CDR3 sequences were amplified from RNA transcripts. A set of HTBI primers served as the primers for a first-round RT-PCR of the TCR CDR3. TCRdb ran MiXCR on the multiplex PCR reads and lists one entry per CDR3 protein. This table holds hundreds of thousands of distinct CDR3 sequences, less than 15% found once. The sample consisted of blood. Receptors originate from a woman younger than 30 with Graves' hyperthyroidism.

With regard to this clonotype: This may be a read error: a much more frequent sequence differs by one nucleotide. V is TRBV11-2 and J is TRBJ2-1; TRBD2 matches 9 bases. The J call may be incorrect, as the DNA end agrees better with TRBJ2-7. CDR1 SGHAT and CDR2 FQNNGV come from the germline V gene. This CDR3 spans 15 amino acids. The CDR3 DNA is TGTGCCAGCAGCTTAGTCCTAGCGGGGTACAATGAGCAGTACTTC. It codes for CASSLVLAGYNEQYF.

On this clonotype itself: A much larger clone sits a single nucleotide away, making a read error possible. The chain employs TRBV12-3 or TRBV12-4 and TRBJ2-2; 8 nucleotides align to TRBD2. The CDR3 spans 17 residues. Germline trimming cut 6 bases from V and 5 bases from J; bases unmatched to any gene: 14. CDR3 region: CASSPWSSGEGTGELFF. The CDR3 DNA follows: TGTGCCAGCAGCCCCTGGAGTAGCGGGGAAGGGACCGGGGAGCTGTTTTTT.

This clonotype was found many times. The rearrangement uses TRBV11-2 and TRBJ2-5; 9 nucleotides match TRBD2. V was pared by 7 bases and J by 5 bases, with 17 bases of the junction left unmatched. Per the germline V gene, CDR1 is SGHAT and CDR2 is FQNNGV. CDR3 length: 17 residues. CDR3 DNA sequence: TGTGCCAGCACCCCCCGCCGTCCTAGCGGGATGTTGGAGACCCAGTACTTC. Protein sequence: CASTPRRPSGMLETQYF. Combining the CDR3 with reference TRBV11-2 and TRBJ2-5 gives the whole variable domain EAGVAQSPRYKIIEKRQSVAFWCNPISGHATLYWYQQILGQGPKLLIQFQNNGVVDDSQLPKDRFSAERLKGVDSTLKIQPAKLEDSAVYLCASTPRRPSGMLETQYFGPGTRLLVL.

This clonotype was seen at least ten times. The chain recombines TRBV28 with TRBJ2-1; TRBD2 matches 7 bases. V trimming: 6 bases; J trimming: 0 bases; junction bases outside the gene matches: 8. The CDR3 contains 16 residues. CDR1 is MDHEN, CDR2 SYDVKM, per germline. The CDR3 nucleotides are TGTGCCAGCAGCCTCTGGCGGGAGAACTCCTACAATGAGCAGTTCTTC. Its protein is CASSLWRENSYNEQFF. The full variable domain, rest sourced from reference TRBV28 and TRBJ2-1, is DVKVTQSSRYLVKRTGEKVFLECVQDMDHENMFWYRQDPGLGLRLIYFSYDVKMKEKGDIPEGYSVSREKKERFSLILESASTNQTSMYLCASSLWRENSYNEQFFGPGTRLTVL.

The V call is TRBV28, the J call TRBJ1-6; D possibly corresponds to TRBD1 (6 bases). The CDR3 contains 16 residues. With 7 bases removed from V and 5 bases from J, the gap between germline ends came to 18 bases. The germline gives CDR1 MDHEN, CDR2 SYDVKM. The CDR3 DNA reads as TGTGCCAGCAACGAACCGGGACACGGAAATAATTCACCCCTCCACTTT. Its translation is CASNEPGHGNNSPLHF.

Comment on this clonotype: A much larger clone lies one base from this, so it may be a read error. The genes are TRBV12-3 or TRBV12-4 and TRBJ2-7; TRBD2 aligns across 7 bases. The J call may be mistaken, given a closer DNA end match to TRBJ2-1. The CDR3 is made up of 16 amino acids. The CDR3 coding sequence is TGTGCCAGCAGTTTCACCGGGACTATGCTAGCCTACGAGCAGTTCTTC. Translating gives CASSFTGTMLAYEQFF.

This chain joins TRBV10-3 and TRBJ2-5, with D possibly TRBD1 on 7 matching bases. Germline V gene data show CDR1 as ENHRY and CDR2 as SYGVKD. The CDR3 spans 14 residues. Trimming took 6 bases from V and 5 from J, leaving 16 bases between them. The DNA of the CDR3 is TGTGCCATCAGCGAGACAGGGAGCGGGGAGACCCAGTACTTC. Translation gives CAISETGSGETQYF.

The chain employs TRBV4-2 and TRBJ2-2, with TRBD2 matching over 14 bases. Per the germline V gene, CDR1 is LGHNA and CDR2 is YNFKEQ. The CDR3 has 16 residues. V trimming: 4 bases; J trimming: 4 bases; junction bases outside the gene matches: 2. Here the CDR3 reads CASSPGLAGATGELFF. For the CDR3, the DNA is TGTGCCAGCAGCCCGGGACTAGCGGGAGCCACCGGGGAGCTGTTTTTT.

Ten or more counts support this clonotype. J is TRBJ1-1 and V is TRBV5-1, with D tentatively TRBD1 (5 bases). V was pared by 0 bases and J by 0 bases, with 18 bases between. The CDR3 runs 18 residues. The germline V gene has CDR1 SGHRS and CDR2 YFSETQ. DNA for the CDR3: TGCGCCAGCAGCTTGGCGGTGGGGGTTAGCGGTTTGAACACTGAAGCTTTCTTT. Its protein product is CASSLAVGVSGLNTEAFF. Combining the CDR3 with reference TRBV5-1 and TRBJ1-1 gives the whole variable domain KAGVTQTPRYLIKTRGQQVTLSCSPISGHRSVSWYQQTPGQGLQFLFEYFSETQRNKGNFPGRFSGRQFSNSRSEMNVSTLELGDSALYLCASSLAVGVSGLNTEAFFGQGTRLTVV.

This clonotype was observed at least ten times. This sequence joins TRBV28 and TRBJ1-4; D perhaps matches TRBD1 (6 bases). Germline CDR1 MDHEN, CDR2 SYDVKM. V dropped 5 bases and J dropped 11 bases, with 21 bases sitting between them. This CDR3 has 15 residues. DNA for the CDR3: TGTGCCAGCAGTGCTTGGACAGCTTCTGACCTCAAACTGTTTTTT. It codes for CASSAWTASDLKLFF.

This clonotype was detected many times. The chain uses TRBV7-2 and TRBJ2-5; TRBD1 aligns across 12 bases. This CDR3 comprises 15 residues. V dropped 5 bases and J dropped 2; count of bases not matched to a gene: 3. Germline loops: CDR1 SGHTA, CDR2 FQGNSA. CDR3: CASSRDRGPQETQYF. The CDR3 DNA follows: TGTGCCAGCAGCAGGGACAGGGGGCCTCAAGAGACCCAGTACTTC.